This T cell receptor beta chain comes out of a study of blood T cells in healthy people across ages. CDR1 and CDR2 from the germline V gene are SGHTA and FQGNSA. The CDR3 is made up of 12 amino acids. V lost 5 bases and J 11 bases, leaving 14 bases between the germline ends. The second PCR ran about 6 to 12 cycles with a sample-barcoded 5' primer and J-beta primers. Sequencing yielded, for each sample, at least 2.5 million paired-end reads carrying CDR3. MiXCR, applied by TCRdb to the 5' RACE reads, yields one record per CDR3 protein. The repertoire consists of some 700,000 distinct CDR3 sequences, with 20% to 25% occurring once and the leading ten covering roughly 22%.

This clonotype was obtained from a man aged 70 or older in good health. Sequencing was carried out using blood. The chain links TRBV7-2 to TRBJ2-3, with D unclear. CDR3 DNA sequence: TGTGCCAGCAGCCCGAGGTCCTTAAGGCAGTATTTT. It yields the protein CASSPRSLRQYF.